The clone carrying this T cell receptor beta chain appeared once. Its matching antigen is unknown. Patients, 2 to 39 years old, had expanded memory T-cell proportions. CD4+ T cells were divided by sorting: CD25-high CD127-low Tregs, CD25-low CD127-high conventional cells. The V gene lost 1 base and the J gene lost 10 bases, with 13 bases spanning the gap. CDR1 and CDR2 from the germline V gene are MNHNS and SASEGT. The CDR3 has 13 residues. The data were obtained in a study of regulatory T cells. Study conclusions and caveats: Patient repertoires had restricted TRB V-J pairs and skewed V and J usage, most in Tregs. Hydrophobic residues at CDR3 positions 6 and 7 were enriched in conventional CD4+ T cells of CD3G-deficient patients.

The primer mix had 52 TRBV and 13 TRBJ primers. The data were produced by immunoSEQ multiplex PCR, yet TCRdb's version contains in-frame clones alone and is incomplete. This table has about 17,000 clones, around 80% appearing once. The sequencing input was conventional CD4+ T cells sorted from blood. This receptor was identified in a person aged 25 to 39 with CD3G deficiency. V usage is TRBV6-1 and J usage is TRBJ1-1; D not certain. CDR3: CASSEGWPGRAFF. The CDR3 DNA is TGTGCCAGCAGTGAAGGATGGCCGGGAAGAGCTTTCTTT.